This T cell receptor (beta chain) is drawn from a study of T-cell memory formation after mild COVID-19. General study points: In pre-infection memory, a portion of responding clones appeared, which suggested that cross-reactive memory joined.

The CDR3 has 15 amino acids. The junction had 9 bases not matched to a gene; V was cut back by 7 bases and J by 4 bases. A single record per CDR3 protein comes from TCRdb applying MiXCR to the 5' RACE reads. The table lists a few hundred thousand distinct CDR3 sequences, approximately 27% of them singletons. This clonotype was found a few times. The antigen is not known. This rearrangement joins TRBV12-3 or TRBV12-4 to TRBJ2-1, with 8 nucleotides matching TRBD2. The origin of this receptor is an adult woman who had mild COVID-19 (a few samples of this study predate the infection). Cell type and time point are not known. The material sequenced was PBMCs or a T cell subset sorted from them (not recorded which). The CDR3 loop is CASMRSREEYNEQFF. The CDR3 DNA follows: TGTGCCAGCATGCGGTCGCGGGAGGAGTACAATGAGCAGTTCTTC.